The 24 T cell receptor beta chains given below trace back to one sample, sequenced in a study of cytomegalovirus exposure and HLA in healthy donors. Amplification used 60 Vbeta primers and 13 Jbeta primers. The repertoire was sequenced with immunoSEQ multiplex PCR; TCRdb's copy has only in-frame clones and lacks some. The data contain 140,000 to 150,000 clones, roughly 86% of them singletons. Input material: PBMCs. These receptors were obtained from a woman aged 40-49 years in good health and CMV-seronegative.

V usage is TRBV18 and J usage is TRBJ1-6; D unresolved. CDR3 length: 12 amino acids. CDR1 is KGHSH and CDR2 is LQKENI in the germline V gene. V lost 6 bases to trimming and J lost 4 bases, with 4 bases between them. CDR3 sequence reads: CASSLYNSPLHF. The CDR3 DNA follows: TGTGCCAGCTCCCTTTATAATTCACCCCTCCACTTT.

Only a few counts were recorded for this clone. The rearrangement uses TRBV4-3 and TRBJ2-7; a weak D match, TRBD1 (6 bases). Between the trimmed V and J ends, which lost 0 bases and 7 bases, there was a span of 19 bases. The CDR3 totals 16 residues. The germline V gene encodes CDR1 LGHNA and CDR2 YSLEER. DNA of the CDR3: TGCGCCAGCAGCCAAGAAGGCAGGGGCCCCCTTGGGGAGCAGTACTTC. The encoded protein is CASSQEGRGPLGEQYF.

This clone has only one observation. V usage is TRBV28 and J usage is TRBJ2-5; 7 bases agree with TRBD1. CDR1 is MDHEN, CDR2 SYDVKM, per germline. This CDR3 is 16 amino acids long. V was pared by 5 bases and J by 8 bases, with 17 bases of the junction left unmatched. The CDR3 coding sequence is TGTGCCAGCAGTCTAACCCCGGGACAGTCAAGAGAAACCCAGTACTTC. Translating gives CASSLTPGQSRETQYF. The full variable domain, rest sourced from reference TRBV28 and TRBJ2-5, is DVKVTQSSRYLVKRTGEKVFLECVQDMDHENMFWYRQDPGLGLRLIYFSYDVKMKEKGDIPEGYSVSREKKERFSLILESASTNQTSMYLCASSLTPGQSRETQYFGPGTRLLVL.

The rearrangement links TRBV11-2 to TRBJ2-2; the D gene is possibly TRBD2 (5 bases). Germline V gene lookup returns CDR1 SGHAT and CDR2 FQNNGV. Trimming took 5 bases from V and 1 from J, leaving 11 bases between them. The CDR3 has 15 amino acids. CDR3 residues: CASSPTRVNTGELFF. For the CDR3, the DNA is TGTGCCAGCAGCCCCACTAGGGTGAACACCGGGGAGCTGTTTTTT.

V and J are TRBV5-1 and TRBJ2-1, with D possibly TRBD2 on 6 matching bases. Germline V gives CDR1 SGHRS, CDR2 YFSETQ. V dropped 4 bases and J dropped 3 bases, with 14 bases sitting between them. CDR3 length: 15 amino acids. The CDR3 spells CASSPGSGVYNEQFF. The CDR3 nucleotides read TGCGCCAGCAGCCCGGGTTCGGGAGTCTACAATGAGCAGTTCTTC.

The chain links TRBV10-3 to TRBJ2-3; D might be TRBD1 (5 bases). CDR3 length: 10 amino acids. CDR1 and CDR2 from the germline V gene are ENHRY and SYGVKD. The ends were cut back, 8 bases at V and 6 bases at J, with 6 bases in the middle. CDR3 DNA: TGTGCCATCGGGGCGGATACGCAGTATTTT. Encoded protein: CAIGADTQYF.

The chain links TRBV6-6 to TRBJ2-7; 11 positions agree with TRBD1. CDR1 is MNHNY and CDR2 is SVGAGI in the germline V gene (reference sequence). The CDR3 extends over 14 amino acids. V was pared by 6 bases and J by 5 bases, with 6 bases of the junction left unmatched. CDR3 DNA: TGTGCCAGCAGGTTCCGGACAGGGGGCCACGAGCAGTACTTC. Protein: CASRFRTGGHEQYF.

This clone was detected only a few times. The rearrangement joins TRBV2 to TRBJ2-5; 10 bases match TRBD2. V was clipped by 7 bases and J by 5 bases; unmatched bases: 1. CDR3 length equals 12 residues. CDR1 is SNHLY and CDR2 is FYNNEI in the germline V gene. The CDR3 nucleotides are TGTGCCAGCACGACTAGCGGGGAGACCCAGTACTTC. Residues: CASTTSGETQYF.

This clone was detected only once. This chain links TRBV28 with TRBJ1-1; unclear D gene. V gave up 2 bases and J gave up 0 bases, with 7 bases separating them. CDR1 and CDR2 (germline): MDHEN, SYDVKM. The CDR3 is made up of 14 amino acids. CDR3 amino acids: CASSLPVMNTEAFF. The DNA for the CDR3 is TGTGCCAGCAGTTTACCAGTAATGAACACTGAAGCTTTCTTT.

V is TRBV7-9 and J is TRBJ2-3; D call uncertain. Germline V gene data show CDR1 as SEHNR and CDR2 as FQNEAQ (reference sequence). The CDR3 is 12 amino acids. Trimming left V 8 bases short and J 0 bases short, with 6 bases between. Here the CDR3 reads CASAASTDTQYF. The CDR3 region has the DNA TGTGCCAGCGCGGCTAGCACAGATACGCAGTATTTT.

This chain uses TRBV7-2 with TRBJ2-7; D might be TRBD1 (6 bases). Trimming cost V 5 bases and J 2 bases, with 10 bases left between them. This CDR3 region has 13 residues. Looked up from germline, CDR1 is SGHTA and CDR2 is FQGNSA. In DNA form, the CDR3 reads TGTGCCAGCAGCCAAGGGGGTCCCTACGAGCAGTACTTC. It translates to CASSQGGPYEQYF.

This chain uses TRBV10-1 with TRBJ1-2; TRBD1 might be the D (6 bases). Germline CDR1 reads WNHNN; CDR2 reads SYGVQD (reference sequence). The length of the CDR3 is 13 residues. Deletions cut 8 bases from V and 3 bases from J, with 13 bases between. The CDR3 DNA is TGCGCCAGCCAGACAGGCGAAGACTATGGCTACACCTTC. Translation gives CASQTGEDYGYTF.

V gene TRBV7-9 combines with J gene TRBJ1-1; D remains ambiguous. The CDR3 runs 16 residues. Germline assignment: CDR1 SEHNR and CDR2 FQNEAQ (reference sequence). V dropped 5 bases and J dropped 5 bases, with 21 bases sitting between them. CDR3 in amino acids: CASSPPPRRAGTEAFF. CDR3 DNA sequence: TGTGCCAGCAGCCCCCCGCCGAGGCGAGCCGGAACTGAAGCTTTCTTT.

The chain carries TRBV28 and TRBJ2-7; 15 nucleotides line up with TRBD2. This CDR3 has 16 amino acids. Trimming at V came to 5 bases and at J to 5 bases, leaving 7 bases not matched to a gene. Germline CDR1 reads MDHEN; CDR2 reads SYDVKM. CDR3 DNA: TGTGCCAGCAGTCGCTTCGGGACTAGCGGGAGGAACGAGCAGTACTTC. It translates to CASSRFGTSGRNEQYF.

The chain employs TRBV6-4 and TRBJ2-3, with 12 bases lining up with TRBD2. This CDR3 is built from 16 residues. V lost 2 bases, J lost 0 bases, and 0 bases stayed unmatched. The V gene's germline CDR1 is MRHNA and CDR2 SNTAGT. In DNA form, the CDR3 reads TGTGCCAGCAGTGACCTAGCGGGAGGGAGCACAGATACGCAGTATTTT. Its translation: CASSDLAGGSTDTQYF.

The rearrangement uses TRBV13 and TRBJ2-7; D might be TRBD2 (6 bases). CDR1 PRHDT and CDR2 FYEKMQ come from the germline V gene (reference sequence). Trimming stripped 3 bases from V and 10 bases from J, with 13 bases between. The CDR3 covers 12 residues. The CDR3 loop is CASSFRDGLQYF. In nucleotides, the CDR3 is TGTGCCAGCAGCTTCCGGGACGGACTACAGTACTTC. The full variable domain, in which reference TRBV13 and TRBJ2-7 provide the parts outside the CDR3, is AAGVIQSPRHLIKEKRETATLKCYPIPRHDTVYWYQQGPGQDPQFLISFYEKMQSDKGSIPDRFSAQQFSDYHSELNMSSLELGDSALYFCASSFRDGLQYFGPGTRLTVT.

V and J are TRBV28 and TRBJ1-5, with 8 bases fitting TRBD1. Germline loops: CDR1 MDHEN, CDR2 SYDVKM. Unmatched junction bases numbered 12, after V lost 7 bases and J lost 7 bases. The CDR3 length is 15 residues. CDR3 coding DNA: TGTGCCAGCACAAAAGCGGGCAGGGGGCCGCAGCCCCAGCATTTT. Encoded protein: CASTKAGRGPQPQHF. Variable domain in full (rest from reference TRBV28 and TRBJ1-5): DVKVTQSSRYLVKRTGEKVFLECVQDMDHENMFWYRQDPGLGLRLIYFSYDVKMKEKGDIPEGYSVSREKKERFSLILESASTNQTSMYLCASTKAGRGPQPQHFGDGTRLSIL.

The J gene is TRBJ2-5, the V gene TRBV6-5; maybe TRBD2 (6 bases). The CDR3 loop spans 14 amino acids. V lost 6 bases and J 7 bases, leaving 18 bases between the germline ends. CDR1 MNHEY and CDR2 SVGAGI come from the germline V gene. The DNA of the CDR3 is TGTGCCAGCAGCCCCCCGGGGGTTGTTTCGACCCAGTACTTC. Translation gives CASSPPGVVSTQYF.

This chain uses TRBV6-5 with TRBJ2-2; D is unclear. The CDR3 sequence is 12 residues long. Deletions cut 7 bases from V and 6 bases from J, with 9 bases between. CDR1 is MNHEY, CDR2 SVGAGI, per germline. The CDR3 here is CASTTPAGELFF. In DNA form, the CDR3 reads TGTGCCAGCACCACTCCGGCCGGGGAGCTGTTTTTT.

The chain links TRBV6-5 to TRBJ1-6; the D is unclear. The V gene's germline CDR1 is MNHEY and CDR2 SVGAGI. V dropped 0 bases and J dropped 8 bases, with 14 bases sitting between them. This CDR3 is built from 16 residues. This CDR3 reads CASSYSKLPPDSPLHF. The CDR3 nucleotides read TGTGCCAGCAGTTACTCGAAACTGCCCCCTGATTCACCCCTCCACTTT.

The genes are TRBV19 and TRBJ2-1; 9 nucleotides line up with TRBD1. Germline trimming cut 5 bases from V and 2 bases from J; bases unmatched to any gene: 4. Germline loops: CDR1 LNHDA, CDR2 SQIVND (reference sequence). CDR3 length: 15 amino acids. The CDR3 DNA sequence: TGTGCCAGTAGTGTCGGGACAGGGCCCTACAATGAGCAGTTCTTC. This encodes CASSVGTGPYNEQFF.

A word on this clone: At the DNA level, this CDR3 is encoded by other sequences in the same sample as well. The genes are TRBV4-3 and TRBJ2-2, with D perhaps matching TRBD2 (6 bases). The CDR3 sequence is 18 residues long. V was clipped by 1 base and J by 5 bases, with 20 bases between them. The germline gives CDR1 LGHNA, CDR2 YSLEER. The CDR3 DNA sequence: TGCGCCAGCAGCCAAGGGGTGATAGCGGAAGGGAAGACCGGGGAGCTGTTTTTT. Translating it yields CASSQGVIAEGKTGELFF.

Concerning this clone: A read error may account for a junction end that differs from germline. The chain has TRBV28 and TRBJ1-2; a weak D match, TRBD1 (6 bases). The length of the CDR3 is 15 residues. Germline values: CDR1 MDHEN, CDR2 SYDVKM. The CDR3 coding sequence is TGTGCCGGCAGTTTCTTGGGGGCGGTTGGGAATGGCTACACCTTC. Its translation: CAGSFLGAVGNGYTF.

Details on this clone: The sample contains more than one DNA sequence encoding this CDR3. The rearrangement links TRBV19 to TRBJ1-2, with 8 bases matching TRBD1. The germline gives CDR1 LNHDA, CDR2 SQIVND (reference sequence). There are 15 residues in the CDR3. V dropped 8 bases and J dropped 7; count of bases not matched to a gene: 15. The CDR3 coding sequence is TGTGCCAGTCGGCCTACGACAGGGGAGAGTGGTGGCTACACCTTC. Its translation is CASRPTTGESGGYTF.